These 32 T cell receptor beta chains came from one sample sequenced in a study of molecular identifiers for immune sequencing clone quantification. Using its own MiXCR run on the PCR reads, TCRdb lists one record per CDR3 protein. Among 400,000 to 600,000 distinct CDR3 sequences, 20% to 25% were seen once, and the ten largest hold 0.84%. The sample comprised naive CD8+ T cells from blood, with Jurkat cell RNA spiked in. Indicated subset: FACS-sorted CD8+CD4-CCR7+CD45RA+ naive T cells. These receptor sequences come from a human donor in good health. Some libraries in this study had Jurkat cell RNA spiked in.

This sequence joins TRBV12-3 or TRBV12-4 and TRBJ1-2, with 7 bases aligning to TRBD1. The CDR3 sequence is 13 residues long. After removal of 3 bases from V and 4 bases from J, the junction contained 2 bases not matched to a gene. The CDR3 DNA sequence: TGTGCCAGCAGTTTTAGACAGGGCTATGGCTACACCTTC. Translation: CASSFRQGYGYTF.

The V call is TRBV4-2, the J call TRBJ2-7; D is possibly TRBD1 or TRBD2 (5 bases each). V was shortened by 3 bases and J by 1 base, with 19 bases between the two germline ends. Germline V gene sequence: CDR1 LGHNA, CDR2 YNFKEQ. The CDR3 has 17 amino acids. The CDR3 is CASSHMGQDSMSYEQYF. CDR3 coding DNA: TGTGCCAGCAGCCATATGGGGCAGGACTCGATGTCCTACGAGCAGTACTTC.

This clonotype was counted between two and nine times. V and J are TRBV28 and TRBJ2-2, with 15 bases aligning to TRBD2. V lost 5 bases, J lost 2 bases, and 15 bases stayed unmatched. Germline V CDR1 and CDR2: MDHEN, SYDVKM. The CDR3 spans 21 residues. The CDR3 DNA reads TGTGCCAGCAGTCCCCATACGGGACTAGCGGGGGGTGTTAAAAACACCGGGGAGCTGTTTTTT. This gives the protein CASSPHTGLAGGVKNTGELFF.

V usage is TRBV7-9 and J usage is TRBJ2-3; no clear D. The V end lost 4 bases, the J end lost 0 bases, and 17 bases lay between the germline ends. There are 17 residues in the CDR3. Germline V gene sequence: CDR1 SEHNR, CDR2 FQNEAQ (reference sequence). In nucleotides, the CDR3 is TGTGCCAGCAGCTCCCCCGTGGGTTACCTTAGCACAGATACGCAGTATTTT. It encodes CASSSPVGYLSTDTQYF.

This clonotype has only a few counts. One end of the junction fails to match germline, which may point to a read error. The J gene is TRBJ1-5, the V gene TRBV6-4, with D perhaps TRBD1 (6 bases). The germline V gene has CDR1 MRHNA and CDR2 SNTAGT. The CDR3 sequence is 18 residues long. CDR3 sequence: CASSDFRDIRNSNQPQRF. CDR3 nucleotides: TGTGCCAGCAGTGACTTCCGGGACATACGGAATAGCAATCAGCCCCAGCGTTTT.

Only a few counts were recorded for this clonotype. This rearrangement joins TRBV19 to TRBJ2-1; TRBD1 might be the D (5 bases). The CDR3 spans 12 residues. Germline V gene sequence: CDR1 LNHDA, CDR2 SQIVND (reference sequence). Trimming removed 4 bases at V and 12 bases at J, with 13 bases between. The CDR3 loop is CASSTSGIGQFF. The CDR3 DNA reads TGTGCCAGTAGTACCTCAGGGATCGGGCAGTTCTTC.

In regard to this clonotype: This could be a read error, since a much larger clone is one nucleotide away. J is TRBJ1-1 and V is TRBV6-6; D is undetermined. The germline CDR1 and CDR2 sequences are MNHNY and SVGAGI (reference sequence). This CDR3 has 13 residues. CDR3 protein: CACSSNGRTEAFF. The CDR3 nucleotides read TGTGCCTGCAGTTCCAACGGTCGCACTGAAGCTTTCTTT.

Remarks on this clonotype: It may be a read error: a sequence one base away is much more abundant. V and J are TRBV7-9 and TRBJ1-4; TRBD1 aligns across 7 bases. Germline V gene data show CDR1 as SEHNR and CDR2 as FQNEAQ (reference sequence). CDR3 length: 16 amino acids. CDR3 protein: CASSLRDSRTNGKLFF. In DNA, the CDR3 is TGTGCCAGCAGCTTACGGGACAGCCGAACTAATGGAAAACTGTTTTTT.

The chain combines TRBV23-1 with TRBJ2-7; D is unclear. TRBV23-1 is given ORF status, its function remaining uncertain. Trimming shortened V by 4 bases and J by 2 bases, and 21 bases separated the two germline ends. The CDR3 has 17 residues. CDR3 nucleotide sequence: TGCGCCAGCAGTCGCTTGTTCCGGGTAACCCAGACCTACGAGCAGTACTTC. Its protein is CASSRLFRVTQTYEQYF.

The V and J genes are TRBV4-2 and TRBJ2-2; D unresolved. The germline V gene encodes CDR1 LGHNA and CDR2 YNFKEQ. This CDR3 is 14 amino acids long. The V end was cut by 1 base, the J end by 5 bases, with 8 bases between. The CDR3 loop is CASSQGLLTGELFF. The CDR3 DNA reads as TGTGCCAGCAGCCAAGGGTTACTTACCGGGGAGCTGTTTTTT.

This clonotype was detected a few times. The chain joins TRBV28 to TRBJ2-3; 11 nucleotides align to TRBD2. This CDR3 spans 20 amino acids. The V and J ends lost 5 bases and 0 bases, in that order; junction bases with no gene match: 16. Germline-derived CDR1 and CDR2 are MDHEN and SYDVKM. The CDR3 sequence: CASSESWVVAGGPSTDTQYF. CDR3 in DNA: TGTGCCAGCAGTGAGTCGTGGGTGGTAGCGGGAGGGCCGAGCACAGATACGCAGTATTTT.

The rearrangement joins TRBV4-1 to TRBJ2-7; possibly TRBD2 for D (6 bases). Looked up from germline, CDR1 is MGHRA and CDR2 is YSYEKL. CDR3 length equals 15 residues. The ends were cut back, 0 bases at V and 3 bases at J, with 12 bases in the middle. This CDR3 is CASSQDPSEYYEQYF. CDR3 DNA: TGCGCCAGCAGCCAAGATCCTAGCGAGTACTACGAGCAGTACTTC.

The chain combines TRBV2 with TRBJ2-3; 8 bases align to TRBD1. J was trimmed by 3 bases and V by 6 bases; bases with no gene match: 8. CDR1 and CDR2 from the germline V gene are SNHLY and FYNNEI. The length of the CDR3 is 15 residues. The CDR3 sequence is CASSLRQGWTDTQYF. DNA of the CDR3: TGTGCCAGCAGCCTGAGACAGGGGTGGACAGATACGCAGTATTTT. Full variable domain (remainder filled in from reference TRBV2 and TRBJ2-3): EPEVTQTPSHQVTQMGQEVILRCVPISNHLYFYWYRQILGQKVEFLVSFYNNEISEKSEIFDDQFSVERPDGSNFTLKIRSTKLEDSAMYFCASSLRQGWTDTQYFGPGTRLTVL.

This clonotype was detected only a few times. The rearrangement joins TRBV2 to TRBJ2-7; 7 positions match TRBD1. Trimming cost V 10 bases and J 0 bases; bases outside gene matches: 6. Germline CDR1 is SNHLY and CDR2 is FYNNEI. The CDR3 length is 13 residues. The CDR3, as DNA: TGTGCCATACAACAGGGGTCCTCCTACGAGCAGTACTTC. Protein sequence: CAIQQGSSYEQYF.

Concerning this clonotype: Possible read error: a much larger clone is one base away. The chain joins TRBV27 to TRBJ2-1, with 7 nucleotides matching TRBD2. The CDR3 is 17 amino acids. With 0 bases clipped from V and 6 bases from J, the junction kept 11 bases outside the gene matches. The V gene's germline CDR1 is MNHEY and CDR2 SMNVEV (reference sequence). The CDR3 reads CASSLSGLVGGPNEQFF. CDR3 coding DNA: TGTGCCAGCAGTTTATCCGGGCTAGTGGGAGGGCCCAATGAGCAGTTCTTC.

This clonotype was recorded a few times. The genes are TRBV29-1 and TRBJ2-7; D is possibly TRBD2 (5 bases). V was cut by 5 bases and J by 3 bases, with 11 bases left in between. CDR1 and CDR2 from the germline V gene are SQVTM and ANQGSEA. This CDR3 spans 12 amino acids. The CDR3 reads CSVWGDNYEQYF. CDR3 sequence (DNA): TGCAGCGTTTGGGGAGACAACTACGAGCAGTACTTC.

This clonotype has only a few counts. V gene TRBV28 combines with J gene TRBJ1-5, with D maybe TRBD1 (5 bases). Germline CDR1 MDHEN, CDR2 SYDVKM. The CDR3 sequence is 16 residues long. The V end was cut by 2 bases, the J end by 5 bases, with 16 bases between. CDR3 in amino acids: CASSLRDGGGDQPQHF. The CDR3 DNA reads TGTGCCAGCAGTTTAAGGGATGGGGGGGGGGATCAGCCCCAGCATTTT.

The chain links TRBV4-2 to TRBJ2-3, with 7 nucleotides matching TRBD2. After removal of 0 bases from V and 2 bases from J, the junction contained 2 bases not matched to a gene. CDR3 length: 15 residues. Germline V lookup: CDR1 LGHNA, CDR2 YNFKEQ. The CDR3 DNA reads as TGTGCCAGCAGCCAAGAAGCGGGATTCACAGATACGCAGTATTTT. Encoded protein: CASSQEAGFTDTQYF.

This chain uses TRBV6-6 with TRBJ1-1, with no clear D. Trimming pared 7 bases from V and 8 bases from J, leaving 8 bases between. The CDR3 sequence is 10 residues long. In germline, CDR1 is MNHNY, CDR2 SVGAGI (reference sequence). CDR3 coding DNA: TGTGCCAGCACCGGAGGGGAAGCTTTCTTT. Its protein product is CASTGGEAFF.

Ten or more counts support this clonotype. V and J are TRBV11-2 and TRBJ2-1, with D perhaps TRBD1 (5 bases). Germline assignment: CDR1 SGHAT and CDR2 FQNNGV. V lost 2 bases and J lost 5, with 13 bases in between. The CDR3 extends over 15 amino acids. The CDR3 protein is CASSLLPAGNNEQFF. The DNA for the CDR3 is TGTGCCAGCAGCTTATTGCCCGCAGGGAACAATGAGCAGTTCTTC.

This clonotype was recorded a few times. The rearrangement joins TRBV2 to TRBJ2-3; D assignment may be TRBD1 or TRBD2 (5 bases each). Germline values: CDR1 SNHLY, CDR2 FYNNEI. V shed 8 bases and J shed 2 bases, with 11 bases lying between them. CDR3 length: 13 amino acids. CDR3 region: CASRGPDTDTQYF. The CDR3 DNA follows: TGTGCCAGCCGGGGACCCGACACAGATACGCAGTATTTT.

Regarding this clonotype: A much larger clone sits a single nucleotide away, making a read error possible. The genes are TRBV4-1 and TRBJ1-1; D ambiguous. V shed 2 bases and J shed 1 base, with 5 bases lying between them. CDR1 MGHRA and CDR2 YSYEKL come from the germline V gene. This CDR3 has 13 amino acids. The CDR3 protein is CASSQLANTEAFF. For the CDR3, the DNA is TGCGCCAGCAGCCAACTAGCGAACACTGAAGCTTTCTTT.

This clonotype has only a few counts. V gene TRBV11-2 combines with J gene TRBJ1-1; 8 nucleotides line up with TRBD1. In germline, CDR1 is SGHAT, CDR2 FQNNGV. This CDR3 comprises 17 residues. Trimming removed 1 base from V and 0 bases from J; junction bases left unmatched: 7. Here the CDR3 reads CASSLGQGARLNTEAFF. DNA of the CDR3: TGTGCCAGCAGCTTAGGTCAGGGGGCAAGGTTGAACACTGAAGCTTTCTTT.

The chain links TRBV11-2 to TRBJ2-1; TRBD2 matches at 8 bases. Per the germline V gene, CDR1 is SGHAT and CDR2 is FQNNGV. Unmatched junction bases numbered 5, after V lost 2 bases and J lost 11 bases. The CDR3 extends over 13 amino acids. The CDR3 loop is CASSLTSGPQQFF. The CDR3 nucleotides are TGTGCCAGCAGCTTAACTAGCGGCCCTCAGCAGTTCTTC.

This clonotype was observed at least ten times. The chain has TRBV6-5 and TRBJ2-5, with a weak D call TRBD1 (5 bases). V was pared by 7 bases and J by 5 bases, with 23 bases between. This CDR3 contains 16 residues. Germline V gene data show CDR1 as MNHEY and CDR2 as SVGAGI. The CDR3 coding sequence is TGTGCCAGCACCAAACGAACAGGCCCTAAGGGGGAGACCCAGTACTTC. Translation gives CASTKRTGPKGETQYF.

This clonotype was recorded once. A much more abundant neighbour one base away suggests this may be a read error. The V gene is TRBV6-2 or TRBV6-3, the J gene TRBJ2-5, with D tentatively TRBD1 (5 bases). The V gene's germline CDR1 is MNHEY and CDR2 SVGEGT. The CDR3 loop spans 15 amino acids. The CDR3 loop is CTSSYYLDNQETQYF. CDR3 bases: TGTACCAGCAGTTACTACTTGGACAACCAAGAGACCCAGTACTTC.

In its sample, this clonotype was seen a few times. The chain joins TRBV27 to TRBJ2-6, with D unresolved. Germline CDR1 reads MNHEY; CDR2 reads SMNVEV (reference sequence). The ends were cut back, 4 bases at V and 0 bases at J, with 7 bases in the middle. The CDR3 sequence is 15 residues long. The CDR3 sequence: CASSYSFSGANVLTF. The CDR3 nucleotides read TGTGCCAGCAGTTACAGCTTCTCTGGGGCCAACGTCCTGACTTTC.

About this clonotype: A read error may be the cause here, since a much bigger clone is one base away. This chain connects TRBV5-1 to TRBJ1-5; D remains ambiguous. The CDR3 loop spans 15 amino acids. CDR1 and CDR2 from the germline V gene are SGHRS and YFSETQ. The CDR3 loop reads CAGSLDATRDQPQHF. CDR3 nucleotide sequence: TGCGCCGGCAGCTTGGATGCGACGCGGGATCAGCCCCAGCATTTT.

This chain connects TRBV28 to TRBJ2-7; 9 bases align to TRBD1. The CDR3 spans 15 residues. The germline CDR1 and CDR2 sequences are MDHEN and SYDVKM. V dropped 5 bases and J dropped 3; count of bases not matched to a gene: 8. This CDR3 reads CASSPRRQGGYEQYF. The CDR3 DNA follows: TGTGCCAGCAGTCCCCGACGACAGGGGGGCTACGAGCAGTACTTC.

Many counts were recorded for this clonotype. This chain links TRBV7-9 with TRBJ2-3; possible D gene TRBD1, 6 bases. Germline CDR1 and CDR2: SEHNR and FQNEAQ (reference sequence). V lost 3 bases and J lost 6, with 16 bases in between. The CDR3 is 15 amino acids. The CDR3 bases are TGTGCCAGCAGCTTGGAAACAACAGGGTCCGATACGCAGTATTTT. It translates to CASSLETTGSDTQYF.

This clonotype has just one count. A single base separates this from a much larger clone, so it may be a read error. The DNA for the CDR3 is TGCGCCAGCAGCCAAATGAACTACGGCGGGACTGTAGCTTTCTTT. It translates to CASSQMNYGGTVAFF. The chain links TRBV4-1 to TRBJ1-1; D perhaps matches TRBD1 (5 bases). CDR3 length: 15 residues. Per the germline V gene, CDR1 is MGHRA and CDR2 is YSYEKL.

This clonotype was observed once. Mismatch with germline at one junction end may stem from a read error. Written as DNA, the CDR3 is TGCGCCAGCAGCTTGCGGCAGGGGGAAGGAGATACGCAGTGTTTT. It specifies CASSLRQGEGDTQCF. J is TRBJ2-3 and V is TRBV13; TRBD1 aligns across 7 bases. CDR1 and CDR2 (germline): PRHDT, FYEKMQ (reference sequence). This CDR3 has 15 residues.